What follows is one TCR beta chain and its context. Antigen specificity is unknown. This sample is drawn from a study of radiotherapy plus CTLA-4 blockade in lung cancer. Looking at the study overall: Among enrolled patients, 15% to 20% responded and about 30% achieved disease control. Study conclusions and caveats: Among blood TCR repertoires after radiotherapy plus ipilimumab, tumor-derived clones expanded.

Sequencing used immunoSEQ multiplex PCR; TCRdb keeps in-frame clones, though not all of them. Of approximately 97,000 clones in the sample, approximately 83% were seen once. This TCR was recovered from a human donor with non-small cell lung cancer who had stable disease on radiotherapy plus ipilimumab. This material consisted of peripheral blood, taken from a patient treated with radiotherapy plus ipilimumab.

The CDR3 region is CASSEDSKSTDTQYF. CDR3 in DNA: TGTGCCAGCAGTGAAGACTCGAAAAGCACAGATACGCAGTATTTT. This rearrangement joins TRBV6-1 to TRBJ2-3; the D is unclear. The CDR3 is 15 residues long. The germline V gene encodes CDR1 MNHNS and CDR2 SASEGT. V gave up 1 base and J gave up 0 bases, with 8 bases separating them.